This T cell receptor (beta chain) was sequenced in a study of technical replicates of blood from a few donors. The CDR3 length is 13 residues. Trimming removed 5 bases from V and 0 bases from J, with 7 bases in between. Germline lookup yields CDR1 LNHNV and CDR2 YYDKDF (reference sequence). Libraries were prepared by immunoSEQ multiplex PCR; TCRdb keeps only in-frame clonotypes and omits some of them. The data show 70,000 to 95,000 clones, approximately 95% seen once. The sequence came from a human donor in good health. Sequenced input: T cells isolated from PBMCs. The chain employs TRBV15 and TRBJ1-1, with D perhaps TRBD1 (6 bases). CDR3 region: CATSQGMNTEAFF. The DNA for the CDR3 is TGTGCCACCAGCCAGGGGATGAACACTGAAGCTTTCTTT.